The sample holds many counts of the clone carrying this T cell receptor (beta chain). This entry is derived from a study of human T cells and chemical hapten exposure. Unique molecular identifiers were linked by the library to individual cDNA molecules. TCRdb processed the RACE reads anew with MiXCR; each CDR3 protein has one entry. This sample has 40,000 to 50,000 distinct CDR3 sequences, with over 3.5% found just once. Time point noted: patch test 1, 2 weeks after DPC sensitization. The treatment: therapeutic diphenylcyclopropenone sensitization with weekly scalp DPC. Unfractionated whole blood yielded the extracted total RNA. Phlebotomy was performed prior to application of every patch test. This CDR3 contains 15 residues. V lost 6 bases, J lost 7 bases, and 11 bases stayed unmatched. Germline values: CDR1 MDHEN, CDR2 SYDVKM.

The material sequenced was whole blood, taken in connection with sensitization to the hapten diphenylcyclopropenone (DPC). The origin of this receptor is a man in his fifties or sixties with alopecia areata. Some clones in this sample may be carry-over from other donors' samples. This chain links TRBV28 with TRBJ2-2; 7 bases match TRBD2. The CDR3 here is CASSPSGEQNGELFF. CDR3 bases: TGTGCCAGCAGCCCCAGCGGGGAACAAAACGGGGAGCTGTTTTTT.